These 4 T cell receptor beta chains share one sample of origin, sequenced in a study of tumor and adjacent non-tumor tissue in lung cancer. The template was RNA from unsorted bulk tissue. Three rounds of nested PCR, following a modified ARM-PCR protocol, produced the TCRbeta library. One entry per CDR3 protein, called by TCRdb with MiXCR from the multiplex PCR reads. The sample includes approximately 76,000 distinct CDR3 sequences, about two thirds seen only once; the top ten take 10% to 15%. Material: lung tumor tissue. Every receptor here comes from a woman aged 70 to 79 with non-small cell lung cancer.

Concerning this clonotype itself: This is likely a read error, given that the CDR3 carries no conserved phenylalanine or tryptophan at its end. The CDR3 nucleotides are TGCAGTGTAAGAGCGGGAGGGGATTTGAATGAGCAGTTCCTC. Translation gives CSVRAGGDLNEQFL. V usage is TRBV20-1 and J usage is TRBJ2-1; 10 bases line up with TRBD2. V shed 7 bases and J 7 bases; nucleotides not matched to a gene: 10. The germline CDR1 and CDR2 sequences are DFQATT and SNEGSKA (reference sequence). This CDR3 spans 14 amino acids.

J is TRBJ1-4 and V is TRBV6-1, with D possibly being TRBD1 (5 bases). CDR3 length equals 15 residues. The germline V and J ends were trimmed by 5 bases and 7 bases, with 17 bases remaining between them. The germline V gene encodes CDR1 MNHNS and CDR2 SASEGT. As DNA, the CDR3 is TGTGCCAGCAGTAATAACAAGCGAAGGGGTGAAAAACTGTTTTTT. Translation: CASSNNKRRGEKLFF.

A few counts support this clonotype. This chain uses TRBV20-1 with TRBJ2-1; 10 nucleotides agree with TRBD2. The V and J ends lost 6 bases and 3 bases, in that order; junction bases with no gene match: 8. This CDR3 spans 15 amino acids. In germline, CDR1 is DFQATT, CDR2 SNEGSKA (reference sequence). The CDR3: CSAPGLAENYNEQFF. The CDR3 DNA follows: TGCAGTGCCCCCGGACTAGCGGAAAACTACAATGAGCAGTTCTTC.

This clonotype was seen a single time. V is TRBV2 and J is TRBJ1-3; no definite D call. This CDR3 spans 11 amino acids. Germline V gives CDR1 SNHLY, CDR2 FYNNEI. V lost 7 bases, J lost 9 bases, and 10 bases lay in between. CDR3 amino acids: CASTTAITIYF. Here the CDR3 DNA reads TGTGCCAGCACCACAGCAATCACCATATATTTT.